This TCR beta chain was retrieved from a study of blood T cell repertoires in COVID-19. About the research overall: Samples of COVID-19 (acute and convalescent) were obtained from the United States, Italy and Spain. In each case, the material was cDNA or gDNA derived from T cells, B-cell-depleted T cells, or PBMCs.

As handled by the study authors: It was from reference gene primer amplification that nucleated cell counts were estimated. Produced via immunoSEQ multiplex PCR; TCRdb's table is partial and in-frame only. V and J calls and clone size come straight from that table; D and trimming were deduced from the DNA. The data contain roughly 80,000 clones, more than 75% of them seen just once; the ten biggest clones take up approximately 15%. The CDR3 contains 14 residues. In germline, CDR1 is MDHEN, CDR2 SYDVKM. V lost 5 bases and J lost 10; bases outside the gene matches: 10. This clonotype was obtained from a woman of 80 years or more with active or convalescent COVID-19. Input material: peripheral blood. The J gene is TRBJ1-3, the V gene TRBV28; TRBD1 agrees at 8 bases. DNA for the CDR3: TGTGCCAGCAGTCCTCCACATACAGGGGGAACCATATATTTT. Translation: CASSPPHTGGTIYF.